This passage covers 15 T cell receptor beta chains from one sample sequenced in a study of molecular identifiers for immune sequencing clone quantification. TCRdb used MiXCR to reprocess the PCR reads, holding one entry per CDR3 protein. Of hundreds of thousands of distinct CDR3 sequences in the sample, around 25% are singletons; the top ten hold 0.78%. Sequenced material: naive CD8+ T cells from blood, with Jurkat cell RNA spiked in. Subset given: FACS-sorted CD8+CD4-CCR7+CD45RA+ naive T cells. The receptors derive from a human donor in good health. Some libraries in this study had Jurkat cell RNA spiked in.

The V and J genes are TRBV27 and TRBJ2-7, with 13 bases that match TRBD2. Per germline, CDR1 MNHEY and CDR2 SMNVEV (reference sequence). The length of the CDR3 is 15 residues. The ends lost 5 bases at V and 5 bases at J; junction bases unmatched: 6. CDR3 sequence (DNA): TGTGCCAGCAGTCGGACTAGCGGGAGTATCCACGAGCAGTACTTC. Its protein product is CASSRTSGSIHEQYF.

The chain carries TRBV6-2 or TRBV6-3 and TRBJ2-7; possible D gene TRBD2, 5 bases. Germline values: CDR1 MNHEY, CDR2 SVGEGT. The CDR3 is made up of 14 amino acids. V was trimmed by 7 bases and J by 5 bases, leaving 18 bases between them. In DNA, the CDR3 is TGTGCCAGCACCTCCCCGAGGGCTGTGCACGAGCAGTACTTC. It specifies CASTSPRAVHEQYF.

Points on this clonotype: This may come from a read error, since a much larger clone is one base off. The chain couples TRBV7-8 to TRBJ2-2, with 9 bases matching TRBD2. Germline V lookup: CDR1 SGHVS, CDR2 FQNEAQ. V lost 5 bases and J lost 6; bases outside the gene matches: 7. This CDR3 region has 15 residues. CDR3 DNA sequence: TGTGCCAGCAGCGTCACAGCGGGGGGTCCCGGGGAGCTGTTTTTT. This sequence encodes CASSVTAGGPGELFF. Using reference TRBV7-8 and TRBJ2-2 for the parts outside the CDR3, the full variable domain is GAGVSQSPRYKVAKRGQDVALRCDPISGHVSLFWYQQALGQGPEFLTYFQNEAQLDKSGLPSDRFFAERPEGSVSTLKIQRTQQEDSAVYLCASSVTAGGPGELFFGEGSRLTVL.

This clonotype was seen many times. CDR3 sequence (DNA): TGTGCCAGCAGTTCGGACGGCGGGGTCTACGAGCAGTACTTC. As protein: CASSSDGGVYEQYF. The rearrangement uses TRBV6-2 or TRBV6-3 and TRBJ2-7; D possibly corresponds to TRBD2 (6 bases). Trimming pared 4 bases from V and 3 bases from J, leaving 13 bases between. Germline V lookup: CDR1 MNHEY, CDR2 SVGEGT. The CDR3 is 14 amino acids.

This clonotype was observed many times. V and J are TRBV6-5 and TRBJ2-1; 8 nucleotides line up with TRBD2. Germline values: CDR1 MNHEY, CDR2 SVGAGI. CDR3 length equals 16 residues. Trimming removed 3 bases from V and 10 bases from J; junction bases left unmatched: 14. CDR3 DNA sequence: TGTGCCAGCAGTTATTCCTTTGCGGGGGGAGCAGACGAGCAGTTCTTC. It encodes CASSYSFAGGADEQFF.

The chain combines TRBV10-3 with TRBJ2-3; a possible D gene is TRBD1 (6 bases). From germline, CDR1 is ENHRY and CDR2 SYGVKD. CDR3 length equals 15 residues. The V and J ends lost 2 bases and 4 bases respectively, with 13 bases between them. In DNA form, the CDR3 reads TGTGCCATCAGTGAGCAGGGGCCGTGGCCAGATACGCAGTATTTT. It specifies CAISEQGPWPDTQYF.

CDR3 DNA sequence: TGTGCCAGCAGTGAAACAGGTATGGAGCAGTACTTC. Amino acids: CASSETGMEQYF. The chain has TRBV2 and TRBJ2-7; weak D call: TRBD1 (5 bases). V lost 2 bases, J lost 7 bases, and 9 bases lay in between. This CDR3 has 12 amino acids. Germline-derived CDR1 and CDR2 are SNHLY and FYNNEI.

Remarks on this clonotype: Sequence at one end of the junction differs from germline and may be a read error. The rearrangement uses TRBV6-5 and TRBJ2-1, with TRBD2 identical over 11 bases. Germline loops: CDR1 MNHEY, CDR2 SVGAGI. This CDR3 is built from 15 residues. The CDR3 protein is CASSISGGGNNEQIF. CDR3 nucleotides: TGTGCCAGCAGCATTAGCGGGGGGGGGAACAATGAGCAGATCTTC.

Comments on this clonotype: At one boundary the junction diverges from the germline segment, which might be a read error. The chain uses TRBV18 and TRBJ2-5, with D perhaps TRBD1 (5 bases). The CDR3 runs to 17 residues. Germline V gene data show CDR1 as KGHSH and CDR2 as LQKENI. The CDR3 nucleotides read TGTGCCAGCTCACCACCGGGGCAGTCTTGGTACCAAGAGCCCCAGTACTTC. It yields the protein CASSPPGQSWYQEPQYF.

Only a few counts were recorded for this clonotype. The V and J genes are TRBV14 and TRBJ1-6; the D is unclear. V was cut by 1 base and J by 0 bases, with 4 bases left in between. There are 15 residues in the CDR3. Germline V CDR1 and CDR2: SGHDN, FVKESK. CDR3 region: CASSQAGSYNSPLHF. The CDR3 DNA sequence: TGTGCCAGCAGCCAAGCAGGCTCCTATAATTCACCCCTCCACTTT.

The chain recombines TRBV12-3 or TRBV12-4 with TRBJ2-1, with 12 bases aligning to TRBD1. V shed 7 bases, J shed 7 bases, and the junction held 5 bases outside the gene matches. The CDR3 loop spans 14 amino acids. CDR3 residues: CASTRDRGLNEQFF. The CDR3 coding sequence is TGTGCCAGCACCAGGGACAGGGGGCTAAATGAGCAGTTCTTC.

As concerns this clonotype: A clone one base away is much larger, so this may be a read error. The chain uses TRBV13 and TRBJ2-5, with TRBD2 identical over 12 bases. CDR3 length equals 16 residues. In germline, CDR1 is PRHDT, CDR2 FYEKMQ (reference sequence). In DNA, the CDR3 is TGTGTCAGCAGCTTCAGGACTAGCGGGAACCAAGAGACCCAGTACTTC. Translation gives CVSSFRTSGNQETQYF.

Many counts were recorded for this clonotype. V usage is TRBV4-3 and J usage is TRBJ2-7; 8 bases map to TRBD2. This CDR3 is built from 15 residues. Looked up from germline, CDR1 is LGHNA and CDR2 is YSLEER. The ends lost 1 base at V and 2 bases at J; junction bases unmatched: 4. The CDR3 nucleotides read TGCGCCAGCAGCCAAGGGCTAGCGGGTACCTACGAGCAGTACTTC. This encodes CASSQGLAGTYEQYF.

The table lists this clonotype with many counts. The rearrangement links TRBV12-3 or TRBV12-4 to TRBJ1-1, with D tentatively TRBD1 (5 bases). CDR3 length: 11 amino acids. Trimming pared 4 bases from V and 7 bases from J, leaving 7 bases between. The CDR3, as DNA: TGTGCCAGCAGTTCGGGGGTTGAAGCTTTCTTT. It codes for CASSSGVEAFF.

With regard to this clonotype: This may be a read error: a much more frequent sequence differs by one nucleotide. The rearrangement links TRBV2 to TRBJ1-1; D is undetermined. Germline V gene data show CDR1 as SNHLY and CDR2 as FYNNEI. The CDR3 has 16 amino acids. V lost 3 bases and J 0 bases, leaving 14 bases between the germline ends. The CDR3 DNA reads as TGTGCCAGCAGTGACGCGACCGGAAGATTGAACACTGAAGCTTTCTTT. Its protein is CASSDATGRLNTEAFF.